This T cell receptor beta chain was identified in a study of breast tumors, draining lymph nodes, adjacent tissues. Using its own MiXCR run on the multiplex PCR reads, TCRdb lists one record per CDR3 protein. Of 75,000 to 100,000 distinct CDR3 sequences in the sample, roughly a fifth were seen once. Samples came from axillary lymph nodes draining the breast cancer. Comments on this clonotype: The antigen is unknown.

The CDR3 contains 16 residues. V shed 7 bases and J 4 bases; nucleotides not matched to a gene: 11. Germline CDR1 is MNHEY and CDR2 is SMNVEV (reference sequence). General study points: That most tumor T cells come from lymph nodes remained unproven. Tumors had less TCR diversity than lymph nodes, more than nontumor tissue.

V and J are TRBV27 and TRBJ2-3; TRBD2 agrees at 10 bases. The receptor was isolated from a female donor with breast cancer. Some clones in this sample may be carry-over from other donors' samples. Sequencing used axillary lymph node tissue. CDR3 nucleotides: TGTGCCAGCACTAAAGCGGGAGGGCCGATGGCAGATACGCAGTATTTT. Translated, it gives CASTKAGGPMADTQYF.